These 19 T cell receptor beta chains share one sample of origin, sequenced in a study of cytomegalovirus exposure and HLA in healthy donors (dated by TCRdb to 2017 to 2019). The method behind the library was the immunoSEQ multiplex PCR assay. The multiplex PCR relied on a mix of 60 forward primers for TCR Vbeta segments and 13 reverse primers for TCR Jbeta segments. The source is immuneACCESS, and TCRdb retained only in-frame sequences with V and J called. Part of the clones is not carried over; for the studies checked, unresolved V genes explain less than half of this, and the remainder is unexplained. The data table for this sample lists roughly 110,000 clones. Together, the top ten hold approximately 6.8% of the sample. The source material was PBMCs. These receptors were collected from a man aged 40-49 years in good health and CMV-seropositive.

The gene calls are TRBV6-5 and TRBJ2-1, with TRBD2 matching over 13 bases. The CDR3 has 14 residues. Trimming removed 7 bases from V and 9 bases from J; junction bases left unmatched: 6. The germline gives CDR1 MNHEY, CDR2 SVGAGI. The CDR3 region is CASTGTSGKSEQFF. The CDR3 bases are TGTGCCAGCACCGGGACTAGCGGGAAGTCTGAGCAGTTCTTC.

The chain carries TRBV7-7 and TRBJ1-3; 8 positions agree with TRBD1. Unmatched junction bases numbered 24, after V lost 4 bases and J lost 1 base. This CDR3 is built from 22 residues. Looked up from germline, CDR1 is SSHAT and CDR2 is FNYEAQ (reference sequence). CDR3 sequence reads: CASSSKVPDRDTDYLSGNTIYF. The CDR3 region has the DNA TGTGCCAGCAGCTCAAAGGTTCCGGACAGGGACACCGATTACCTTTCTGGAAACACCATATATTTT.

The chain uses TRBV19 and TRBJ1-1; 7 nucleotides match TRBD1. The CDR3 runs to 12 residues. CDR1 LNHDA and CDR2 SQIVND come from the germline V gene (reference sequence). V dropped 8 bases and J dropped 5; count of bases not matched to a gene: 5. DNA of the CDR3: TGTGCCAGTCGTGAGGGGGCTACTGAAGCTTTCTTT. It translates to CASREGATEAFF.

The chain recombines TRBV7-2 with TRBJ2-2; TRBD1 is a possible D gene (6 bases). Germline assignment: CDR1 SGHTA and CDR2 FQGNSA. V lost 3 bases to trimming and J lost 8 bases, with 19 bases between them. This CDR3 contains 16 residues. The CDR3: CASSFFLQGISGELFF. The CDR3 DNA reads as TGTGCCAGCAGCTTTTTCTTGCAGGGGATTTCGGGGGAGCTGTTTTTT.

This chain links TRBV21-1 with TRBJ2-5; the table gives TRBD2 as D, unverified against the DNA. TRBV21-1 has pseudogene status. CDR3 size: 17 residues. CDR3 in amino acids: CASSTPTTSGRSQTQYF. The CDR3 bases are TGTGCCAGCAGCACTCCCACGACTAGCGGGAGGTCACAGACCCAGTACTTC.

V gene TRBV5-1 combines with J gene TRBJ2-5; D uncertain. V gave up 7 bases and J gave up 5 bases, with 3 bases separating them. The germline V gene encodes CDR1 SGHRS and CDR2 YFSETQ. The CDR3 is 9 residues long. CDR3 nucleotides: TGCGCCAGCGGCGAGACCCAGTACTTC. Residues: CASGETQYF.

This sequence joins TRBV15 and TRBJ2-7; 7 bases match TRBD1. J gave up 0 bases and V 3 bases, and 2 bases lay outside the gene matches. The CDR3 extends over 14 amino acids. Germline values: CDR1 LNHNV, CDR2 YYDKDF (reference sequence). Here the CDR3 reads CATSSTGDSYEQYF. CDR3 nucleotide sequence: TGTGCCACCAGCAGTACAGGGGACTCCTACGAGCAGTACTTC.

The rearrangement links TRBV15 to TRBJ2-1, with D unresolved. Trimming removed 0 bases from V and 0 bases from J, with 9 bases in between. CDR1 and CDR2 from the germline V gene are LNHNV and YYDKDF (reference sequence). This CDR3 spans 16 amino acids. CDR3 sequence (DNA): TGTGCCACCAGCAGAGATATGCCGGGCTCCTACAATGAGCAGTTCTTC. It codes for CATSRDMPGSYNEQFF.

The chain is built from TRBV7-8 and TRBJ1-2; tentative D call: TRBD1 (5 bases). Germline V gene sequence: CDR1 SGHVS, CDR2 FQNEAQ. There are 15 residues in the CDR3. V was shortened by 0 bases and J by 8 bases, with 16 bases between the two germline ends. The CDR3 coding sequence is TGTGCCAGCAGCTTAGCGGGGCAGGCCCCTCGGGGCTACACCTTC. This gives the protein CASSLAGQAPRGYTF.

V usage is TRBV7-9 and J usage is TRBJ2-7, with 7 bases matching TRBD1. The CDR3 runs 12 residues. Germline CDR1 SEHNR, CDR2 FQNEAQ (reference sequence). V was pared by 6 bases and J by 3 bases, with 2 bases of the junction left unmatched. The CDR3 nucleotides read TGTGCCAGCAGTTGGGACAGCTACGAGCAGTACTTC. Translated: CASSWDSYEQYF. Drawing the rest from reference TRBV7-9 and TRBJ2-7, the complete variable domain is DTGVSQNPRHKITKRGQNVTFRCDPISEHNRLYWYRQTLGQGPEFLTYFQNEAQLEKSRLLSDRFSAERPKGSFSTLEIQRTEQGDSAMYLCASSWDSYEQYFGPGTRLTVT.

The chain couples TRBV7-2 to TRBJ1-5; D possibly corresponds to TRBD1 (6 bases). The germline V and J ends were trimmed by 5 bases and 8 bases, with 22 bases remaining between them. Germline lookup yields CDR1 SGHTA and CDR2 FQGNSA. The length of the CDR3 is 16 residues. The CDR3 nucleotides read TGTGCCAGCAGCCATCGGGACACAGGATTTTCGGAGCCCCAGCATTTT. Translating it yields CASSHRDTGFSEPQHF.

This rearrangement joins TRBV5-1 to TRBJ2-5; 7 bases are shared with TRBD1. Germline values: CDR1 SGHRS, CDR2 YFSETQ. V lost 3 bases, J lost 2 bases, and 7 bases stayed unmatched. This CDR3 has 15 amino acids. The CDR3 loop is CASSWGPGQQETQYF. The DNA of the CDR3 is TGCGCCAGCAGCTGGGGACCGGGACAGCAAGAGACCCAGTACTTC.

The J gene is TRBJ2-1, the V gene TRBV30; D gene unclear. Germline V lookup: CDR1 GTSNPN, CDR2 SVGIG (reference sequence). V lost 3 bases, J lost 10 bases, and 10 bases lay in between. The CDR3 loop spans 11 amino acids. The CDR3 spells CAWSPFKEQFF. In nucleotides, the CDR3 is TGTGCCTGGAGCCCCTTTAAAGAGCAGTTCTTC.

This chain connects TRBV21-1 to TRBJ1-1; TRBD1 was called by the table and not checked on the DNA. TRBV21-1 constitutes a pseudogene. The CDR3 runs 16 residues. The CDR3 DNA follows: TGTGCCAGCAGCAAACGCGTTCACAGGGGGCAAACTGAAGCTTTCTTT. Translation gives CASSKRVHRGQTEAFF.

The rearrangement uses TRBV9 and TRBJ2-5; TRBD2 is a possible D gene (5 bases). This CDR3 is built from 13 residues. Between the trimmed V and J ends, which lost 0 bases and 7 bases, there was a span of 10 bases. Germline loops: CDR1 SGDLS, CDR2 YYNGEE. The CDR3 coding sequence is TGTGCCAGCAGCGTAGCTACAGAGGGGACCCAGTACTTC. Translation gives CASSVATEGTQYF.

This chain connects TRBV10-1 to TRBJ2-1; a weak D match, TRBD1 (5 bases). Trimming stripped 4 bases from V and 6 bases from J, with 10 bases between. The CDR3 totals 13 residues. From germline, CDR1 is WNHNN and CDR2 SYGVQD (reference sequence). The CDR3 DNA reads TGCGCCAGCAGTGGCAGGGTTGGCAATGAGCAGTTCTTC. Amino acid sequence: CASSGRVGNEQFF.

V and J are TRBV28 and TRBJ1-4; 7 nucleotides line up with TRBD1. The germline V gene encodes CDR1 MDHEN and CDR2 SYDVKM. Trimming at V came to 6 bases and at J to 11 bases, leaving 6 bases not matched to a gene. The CDR3 loop spans 12 amino acids. CDR3 sequence: CASSFTGEKLFF. For the CDR3, the DNA is TGTGCCAGCAGCTTTACAGGGGAGAAACTGTTTTTT.

This sequence joins TRBV20-1 and TRBJ1-2; a possible D gene is TRBD1 (5 bases). V was cut by 5 bases and J by 9 bases, with 13 bases left in between. The CDR3 covers 11 residues. CDR1 DFQATT and CDR2 SNEGSKA come from the germline V gene (reference sequence). CDR3 DNA: TGCAGTGCTCCCCGGGGGGAACGCTACACCTTC. Its translation is CSAPRGERYTF.

The V and J genes are TRBV15 and TRBJ1-4; D is undetermined. The germline CDR1 and CDR2 sequences are LNHNV and YYDKDF (reference sequence). The CDR3 is 13 amino acids. The V gene lost 2 bases and the J gene lost 7 bases, with 8 bases spanning the gap. Here the CDR3 reads CATSRWGAEKLFF. For the CDR3, the DNA is TGTGCCACCAGCAGATGGGGAGCTGAAAAACTGTTTTTT.